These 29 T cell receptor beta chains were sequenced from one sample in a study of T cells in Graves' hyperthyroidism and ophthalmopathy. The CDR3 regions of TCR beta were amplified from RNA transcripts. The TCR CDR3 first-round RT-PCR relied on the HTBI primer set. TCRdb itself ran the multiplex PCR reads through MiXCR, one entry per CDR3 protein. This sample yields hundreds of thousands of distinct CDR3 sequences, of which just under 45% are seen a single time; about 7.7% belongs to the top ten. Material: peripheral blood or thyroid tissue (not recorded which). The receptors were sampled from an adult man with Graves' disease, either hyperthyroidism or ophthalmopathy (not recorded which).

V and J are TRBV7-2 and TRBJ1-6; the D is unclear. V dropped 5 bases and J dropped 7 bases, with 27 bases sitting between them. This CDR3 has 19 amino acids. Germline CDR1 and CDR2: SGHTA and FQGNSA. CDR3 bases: TGTGCCAGCAGCGTAGACGGGATGAACACTGAAGCTTCAAATTCACCCCTCCACTTT. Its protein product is CASSVDGMNTEASNSPLHF.

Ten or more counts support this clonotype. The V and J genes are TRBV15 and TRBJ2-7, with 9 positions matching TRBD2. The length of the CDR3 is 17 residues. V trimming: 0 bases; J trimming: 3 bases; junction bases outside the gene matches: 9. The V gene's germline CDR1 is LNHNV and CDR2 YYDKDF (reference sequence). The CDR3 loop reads CATSRDLLAGDLYEQYF. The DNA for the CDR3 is TGTGCCACCAGCAGAGATCTTTTAGCGGGGGATCTCTACGAGCAGTACTTC.

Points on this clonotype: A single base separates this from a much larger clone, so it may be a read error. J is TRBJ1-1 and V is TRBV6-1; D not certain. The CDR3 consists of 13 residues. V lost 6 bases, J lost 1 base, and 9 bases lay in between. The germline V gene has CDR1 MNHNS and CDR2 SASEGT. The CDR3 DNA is TGTGCCAGCAGGGACGGAAGGAACACTGAAGCTTTCTTT. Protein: CASRDGRNTEAFF.

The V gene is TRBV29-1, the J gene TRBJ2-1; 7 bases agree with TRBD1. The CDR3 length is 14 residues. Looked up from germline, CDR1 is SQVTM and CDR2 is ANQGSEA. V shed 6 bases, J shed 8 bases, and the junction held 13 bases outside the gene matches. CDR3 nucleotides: TGCAGCGTGTGTAGGGCAGGGGGTGGCGATGAGCAGTTCTTC. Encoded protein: CSVCRAGGGDEQFF.

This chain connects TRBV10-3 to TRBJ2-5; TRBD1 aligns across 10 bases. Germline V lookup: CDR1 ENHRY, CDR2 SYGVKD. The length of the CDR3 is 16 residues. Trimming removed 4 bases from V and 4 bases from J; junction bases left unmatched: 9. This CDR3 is CAISARDRGRGETQYF. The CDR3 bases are TGTGCCATCAGTGCGCGGGACAGGGGTCGGGGAGAGACCCAGTACTTC.

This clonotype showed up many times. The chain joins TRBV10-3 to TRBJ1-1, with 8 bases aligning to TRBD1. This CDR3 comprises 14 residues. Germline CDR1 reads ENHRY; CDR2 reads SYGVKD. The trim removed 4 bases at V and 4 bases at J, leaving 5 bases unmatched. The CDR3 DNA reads TGTGCCATCAGTGGGACAGGGCCGGGCACTGAAGCTTTCTTT. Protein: CAISGTGPGTEAFF.

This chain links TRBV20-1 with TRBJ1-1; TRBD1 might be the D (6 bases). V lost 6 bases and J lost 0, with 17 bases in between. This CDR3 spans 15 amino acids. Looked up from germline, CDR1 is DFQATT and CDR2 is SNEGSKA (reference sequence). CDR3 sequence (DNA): TGCAGTGCCAGCAGGCAGGGGAACCTGAACACTGAAGCTTTCTTT. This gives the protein CSASRQGNLNTEAFF.

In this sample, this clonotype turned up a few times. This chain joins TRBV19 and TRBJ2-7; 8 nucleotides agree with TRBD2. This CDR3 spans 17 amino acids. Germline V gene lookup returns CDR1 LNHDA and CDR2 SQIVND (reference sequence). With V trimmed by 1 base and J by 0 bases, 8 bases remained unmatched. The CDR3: CASSIALLAEGSYEQYF. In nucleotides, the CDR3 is TGTGCCAGTAGTATAGCTTTACTAGCGGAGGGCTCCTACGAGCAGTACTTC.

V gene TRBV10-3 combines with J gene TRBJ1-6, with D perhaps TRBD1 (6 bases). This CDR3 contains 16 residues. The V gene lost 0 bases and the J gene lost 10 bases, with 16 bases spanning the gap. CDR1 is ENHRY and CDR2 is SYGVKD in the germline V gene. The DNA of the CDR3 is TGTGCCATCAGTGAGTCAGGGGGAGTCCGTAGCTCACCCCTCCACTTT. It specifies CAISESGGVRSSPLHF.

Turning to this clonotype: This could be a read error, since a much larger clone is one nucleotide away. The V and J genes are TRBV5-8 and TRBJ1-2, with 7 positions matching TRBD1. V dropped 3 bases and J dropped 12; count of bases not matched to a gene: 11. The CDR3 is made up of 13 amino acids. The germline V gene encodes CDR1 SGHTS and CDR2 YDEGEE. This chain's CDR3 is CASSYTGESGHTF. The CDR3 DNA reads TGTGCCAGCAGCTACACAGGGGAATCGGGCCACACCTTC.

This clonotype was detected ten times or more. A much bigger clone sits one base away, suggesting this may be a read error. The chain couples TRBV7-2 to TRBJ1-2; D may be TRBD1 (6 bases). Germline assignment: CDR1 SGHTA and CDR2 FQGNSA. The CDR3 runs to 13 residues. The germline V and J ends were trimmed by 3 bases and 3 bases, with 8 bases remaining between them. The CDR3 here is CASSFAGDYGYTF. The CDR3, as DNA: TGTGCCAGCAGCTTCGCAGGGGACTATGGCTACACCTTC.

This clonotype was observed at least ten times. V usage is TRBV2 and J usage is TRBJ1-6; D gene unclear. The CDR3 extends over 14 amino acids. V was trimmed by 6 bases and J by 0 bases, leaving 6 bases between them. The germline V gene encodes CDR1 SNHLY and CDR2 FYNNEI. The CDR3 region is CASSLSSYNSPLHF. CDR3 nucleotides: TGTGCCAGCAGCTTAAGCTCCTATAATTCACCCCTCCACTTT.

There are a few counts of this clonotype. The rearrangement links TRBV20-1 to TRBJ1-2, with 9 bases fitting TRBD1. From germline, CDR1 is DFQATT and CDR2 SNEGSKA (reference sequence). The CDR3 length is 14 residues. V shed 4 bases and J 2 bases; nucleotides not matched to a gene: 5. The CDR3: CSAMNRGRNYGYTF. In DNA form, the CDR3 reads TGCAGTGCTATGAACAGGGGGCGAAACTATGGCTACACCTTC.

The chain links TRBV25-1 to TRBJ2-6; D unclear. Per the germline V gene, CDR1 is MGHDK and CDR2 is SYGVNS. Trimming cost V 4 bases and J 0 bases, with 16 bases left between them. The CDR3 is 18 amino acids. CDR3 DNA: TGTGCCAGCAGTGCTCGACCCCCGGCTTTCTCTGGGGCCAACGTCCTGACTTTC. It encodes CASSARPPAFSGANVLTF.

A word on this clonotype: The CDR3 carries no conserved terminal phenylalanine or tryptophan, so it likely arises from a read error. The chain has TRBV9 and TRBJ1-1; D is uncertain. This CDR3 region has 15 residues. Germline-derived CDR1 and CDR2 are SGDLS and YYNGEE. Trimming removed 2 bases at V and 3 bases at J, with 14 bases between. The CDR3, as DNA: TGTGCCAGCAGCGTTGATCGGGCCTCGGACACTGAAGCTTTCCTT. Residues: CASSVDRASDTEAFL.

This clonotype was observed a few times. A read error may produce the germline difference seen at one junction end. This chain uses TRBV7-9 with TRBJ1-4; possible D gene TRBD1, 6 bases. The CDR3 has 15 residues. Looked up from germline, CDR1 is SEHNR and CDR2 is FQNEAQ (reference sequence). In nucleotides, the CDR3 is TGCGCCAGCAGCCGAGCACAGGGAACTAATGAAAAACTGTTTTTT. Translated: CASSRAQGTNEKLFF. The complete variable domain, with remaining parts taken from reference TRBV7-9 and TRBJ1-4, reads DTGVSQNPRHKITKRGQNVTFRCDPISEHNRLYWYRQTLGQGPEFLTYFQNEAQLEKSRLLSDRFSAERPKGSFSTLEIQRTEQGDSAMYLCASSRAQGTNEKLFFGSGTQLSVL.

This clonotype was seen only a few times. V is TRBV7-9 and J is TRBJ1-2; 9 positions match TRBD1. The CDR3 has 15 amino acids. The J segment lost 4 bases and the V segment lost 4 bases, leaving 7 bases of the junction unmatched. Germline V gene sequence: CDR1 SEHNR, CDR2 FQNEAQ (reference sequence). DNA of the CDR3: TGTGCCAGCAGCTCGGAACAGGGGGCGATCTATGGCTACACCTTC. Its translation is CASSSEQGAIYGYTF. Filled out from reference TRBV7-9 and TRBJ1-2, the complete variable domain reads DTGVSQNPRHKITKRGQNVTFRCDPISEHNRLYWYRQTLGQGPEFLTYFQNEAQLEKSRLLSDRFSAERPKGSFSTLEIQRTEQGDSAMYLCASSSEQGAIYGYTFGSGTRLTVV.

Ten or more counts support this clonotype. CDR3 loop: CSVEPYRDGYTF. Here the CDR3 DNA reads TGCAGCGTTGAACCCTACAGGGACGGCTACACCTTC. The V gene is TRBV29-1, the J gene TRBJ1-2, with D possibly TRBD1 on 6 matching bases. CDR1 and CDR2 from the germline V gene are SQVTM and ANQGSEA. Deletions cut 2 bases from V and 8 bases from J, with 12 bases between. There are 12 residues in the CDR3. Variable domain in full (rest from reference TRBV29-1 and TRBJ1-2): SAVISQKPSRDICQRGTSLTIQCQVDSQVTMMFWYRQQPGQSLTLIATANQGSEATYESGFVIDKFPISRPNLTFSTLTVSNMSPEDSSIYLCSVEPYRDGYTFGSGTRLTVV.

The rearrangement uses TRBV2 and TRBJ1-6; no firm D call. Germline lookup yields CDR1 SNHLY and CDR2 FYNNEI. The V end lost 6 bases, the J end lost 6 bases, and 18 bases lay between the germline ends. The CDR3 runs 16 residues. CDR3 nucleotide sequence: TGTGCCAGCAGAGAGGAGGGCAGAAGCATTAATTCACCCCTCCACTTT. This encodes CASREEGRSINSPLHF.

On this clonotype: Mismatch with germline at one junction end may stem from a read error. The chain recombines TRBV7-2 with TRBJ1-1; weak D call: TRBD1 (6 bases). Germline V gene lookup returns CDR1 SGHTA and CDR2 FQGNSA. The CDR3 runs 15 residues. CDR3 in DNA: TGCGCCAGCAGCTTGGATCAGGGGCCACTGGGTGAAGCTTTCTTT. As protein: CASSLDQGPLGEAFF. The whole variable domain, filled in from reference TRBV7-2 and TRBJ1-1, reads GAGVSQSPSNKVTEKGKDVELRCDPISGHTALYWYRQSLGQGLEFLIYFQGNSAPDKSGLPSDRFSAERTGGSVSTLTIQRTQQEDSAVYLCASSLDQGPLGEAFFGQGTRLTVV.

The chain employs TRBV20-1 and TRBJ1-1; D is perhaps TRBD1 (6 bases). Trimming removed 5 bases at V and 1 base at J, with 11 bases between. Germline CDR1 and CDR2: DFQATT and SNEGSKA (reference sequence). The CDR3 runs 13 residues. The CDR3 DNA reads TGCAGTGCTGGCGGGACAAAGAACACTGAAGCTTTCTTT. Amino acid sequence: CSAGGTKNTEAFF.

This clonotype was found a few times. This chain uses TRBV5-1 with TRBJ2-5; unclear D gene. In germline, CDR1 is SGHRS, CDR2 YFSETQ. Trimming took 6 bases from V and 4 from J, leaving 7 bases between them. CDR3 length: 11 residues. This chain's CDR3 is CASNLGETQYF. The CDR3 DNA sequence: TGCGCCAGCAATTTGGGAGAGACCCAGTACTTC.

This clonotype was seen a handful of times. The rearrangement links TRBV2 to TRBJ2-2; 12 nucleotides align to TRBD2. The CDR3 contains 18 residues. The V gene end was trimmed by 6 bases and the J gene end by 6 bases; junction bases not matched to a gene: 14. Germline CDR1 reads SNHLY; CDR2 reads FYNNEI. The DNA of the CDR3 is TGTGCCAGCAGCCCACCATTAGGACTAGCGGGACTCGCCGGGGAGCTGTTTTTT. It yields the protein CASSPPLGLAGLAGELFF. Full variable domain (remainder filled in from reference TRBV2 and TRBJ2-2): EPEVTQTPSHQVTQMGQEVILRCVPISNHLYFYWYRQILGQKVEFLVSFYNNEISEKSEIFDDQFSVERPDGSNFTLKIRSTKLEDSAMYFCASSPPLGLAGLAGELFFGEGSRLTVL.

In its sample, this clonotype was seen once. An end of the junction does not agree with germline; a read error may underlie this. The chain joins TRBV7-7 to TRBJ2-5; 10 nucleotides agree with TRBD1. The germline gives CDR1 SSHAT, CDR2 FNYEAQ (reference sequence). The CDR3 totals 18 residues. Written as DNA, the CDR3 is TGTGCTAGCAGCTTAGGCTCCGGGACAGGGGTAGCCGGGGAGACCCAGTACTTC. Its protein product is CASSLGSGTGVAGETQYF.

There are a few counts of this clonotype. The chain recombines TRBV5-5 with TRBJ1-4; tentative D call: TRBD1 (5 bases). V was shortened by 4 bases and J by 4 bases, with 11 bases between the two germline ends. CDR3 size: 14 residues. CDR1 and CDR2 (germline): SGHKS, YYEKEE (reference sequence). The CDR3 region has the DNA TGTGCCAGCAGCAGAGGGGTTTTTAATGAAAAACTGTTTTTT. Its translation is CASSRGVFNEKLFF.

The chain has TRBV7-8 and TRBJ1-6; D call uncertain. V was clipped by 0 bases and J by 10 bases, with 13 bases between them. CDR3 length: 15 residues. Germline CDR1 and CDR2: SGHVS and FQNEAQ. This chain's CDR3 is CASSLAHRVGSPLHF. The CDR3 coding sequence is TGTGCCAGCAGCTTAGCGCATAGGGTAGGATCACCCCTCCACTTT.

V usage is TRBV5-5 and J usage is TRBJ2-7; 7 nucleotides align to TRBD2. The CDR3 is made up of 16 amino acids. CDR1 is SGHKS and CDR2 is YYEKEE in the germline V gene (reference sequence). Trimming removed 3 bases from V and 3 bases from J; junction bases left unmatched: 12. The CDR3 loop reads CASSWEWRGSGYEQYF. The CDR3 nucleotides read TGTGCCAGCAGCTGGGAGTGGCGGGGGTCGGGCTACGAGCAGTACTTC.

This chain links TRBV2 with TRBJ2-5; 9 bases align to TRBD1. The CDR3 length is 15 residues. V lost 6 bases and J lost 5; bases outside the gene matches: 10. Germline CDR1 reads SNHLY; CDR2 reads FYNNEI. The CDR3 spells CASRAPGQGLETQYF. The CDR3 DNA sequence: TGTGCCAGCAGAGCCCCGGGACAGGGTTTGGAGACCCAGTACTTC.

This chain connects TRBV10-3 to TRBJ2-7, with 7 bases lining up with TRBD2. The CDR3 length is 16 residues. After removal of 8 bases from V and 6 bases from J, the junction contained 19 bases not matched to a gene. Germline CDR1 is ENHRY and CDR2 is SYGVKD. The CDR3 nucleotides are TGTGCCATCGCTAAGCGGACTAGACGGCACCGGGTCGAGCAGTACTTC. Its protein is CAIAKRTRRHRVEQYF.